The 14 T cell receptor beta chains below come from one sample, sequenced in a study of blood T cell repertoires in COVID-19 (dated by TCRdb to the early 2020s). Library method: the immunoSEQ multiplex PCR assay. This is the immuneACCESS table as TCRdb keeps it, with only in-frame sequences that have V and J called. A part of the clones is gone; compared with another copy, unresolved V genes explain less than half, and the rest is unexplained. This sample holds about 24,000 clones; 75% to 90% were observed only once. In total, the top ten clones hold roughly a fifth of the sample. Material for sequencing was peripheral blood. These receptors were collected from a human donor in a cohort sampled during active COVID-19.

The chain has TRBV6-5 and TRBJ1-2; TRBD1 is a possible D gene (5 bases). CDR3 length: 14 amino acids. Germline CDR1 is MNHEY and CDR2 is SVGAGI. V lost 7 bases and J lost 6, with 18 bases in between. The DNA for the CDR3 is TGTGCCAGCACCACGATAATAATACAGGATGGCTACACCTTC. Translated: CASTTIIIQDGYTF.

This chain links TRBV4-3 with TRBJ2-7, with TRBD1 matching over 10 bases. Germline loops: CDR1 LGHNA, CDR2 YSLEER. V lost 0 bases and J lost 7; bases outside the gene matches: 9. CDR3 length equals 16 residues. The CDR3 bases are TGCGCCAGCAGCCAAGATGGGACAGGGGAATCGTGGGAGCAGTACTTC. Amino acid sequence: CASSQDGTGESWEQYF.

This clone was found once. The chain recombines TRBV7-2 with TRBJ2-2, with a tentative D call TRBD2 (6 bases). There are 18 residues in the CDR3. Germline V gene data show CDR1 as SGHTA and CDR2 as FQGNSA. Trimming removed 6 bases from V and 5 bases from J, with 25 bases in between. The DNA of the CDR3 is TGTGCCAGCAGTCAAAATCCTTTAACAGCGGGCATGACCGGGGAGCTGTTTTTT. Translated, it gives CASSQNPLTAGMTGELFF. Full variable domain (outside the CDR3, taken from reference TRBV7-2 and TRBJ2-2): GAGVSQSPSNKVTEKGKDVELRCDPISGHTALYWYRQSLGQGLEFLIYFQGNSAPDKSGLPSDRFSAERTGGSVSTLTIQRTQQEDSAVYLCASSQNPLTAGMTGELFFGEGSRLTVL.

CDR3 protein: CASSTEGGLGSIETQYF. CDR3 nucleotide sequence: TGTGCCAGCAGCACGGAGGGGGGGCTAGGGAGTATAGAGACCCAGTACTTC. The chain has TRBV28 and TRBJ2-5, with a possible D match to TRBD2 (7 bases). V was pared by 6 bases and J by 4 bases, with 24 bases between. The V gene's germline CDR1 is MDHEN and CDR2 SYDVKM. The CDR3 has 17 amino acids.

This clone is labeled medium-sized. The chain recombines TRBV19 with TRBJ2-7; TRBD2 matches at 10 bases. There are 15 residues in the CDR3. Germline values: CDR1 LNHDA, CDR2 SQIVND (reference sequence). J gave up 1 base and V 5 bases, and 5 bases lay outside the gene matches. CDR3 nucleotides: TGTGCCAGTAGTGTGACTAGCGGGTATTCCTACGAGCAGTACTTC. As protein: CASSVTSGYSYEQYF. The full variable domain, with the rest looked up from reference TRBV19 and TRBJ2-7, is DGGITQSPKYLFRKEGQNVTLSCEQNLNHDAMYWYRQDPGQGLRLIYYSQIVNDFQKGDIAEGYSVSREKKESFPLTVTSAQKNPTAFYLCASSVTSGYSYEQYFGPGTRLTVT.

The rearrangement joins TRBV3-1 (or the pseudogene TRBV3-2) to TRBJ1-2; the D gene is possibly TRBD1 (6 bases). V was cut by 0 bases and J by 5 bases, with 7 bases left in between. The CDR3 runs 13 residues. CDR1 and CDR2 (germline): LGHDT, YNNKEL (reference sequence). Written as DNA, the CDR3 is TGTGCCAGCAGCCAAGAAACAGGGTATGGCTACACCTTC. It yields the protein CASSQETGYGYTF.

The chain links TRBV7-9 to TRBJ2-1, with 7 bases matching TRBD1. The CDR3 is 15 residues long. Looked up from germline, CDR1 is SEHNR and CDR2 is FQNEAQ (reference sequence). Trimming removed 7 bases from V and 0 bases from J; junction bases left unmatched: 6. For the CDR3, the DNA is TGTGCCAGCACCGGACAGGTCCTCTCCTACAATGAGCAGTTCTTC. It is translated as CASTGQVLSYNEQFF.

The rearrangement uses TRBV19 and TRBJ2-1; 8 bases are shared with TRBD2. The germline CDR1 and CDR2 sequences are LNHDA and SQIVND (reference sequence). This CDR3 has 15 amino acids. After removal of 6 bases from V and 7 bases from J, the junction contained 11 bases not matched to a gene. The CDR3 DNA sequence: TGTGCCAGTAGCCCCCGGCGGGAGGCGGTTAATGAGCAGTTCTTC. It is translated as CASSPRREAVNEQFF.

The chain is built from TRBV19 and TRBJ1-1, with 7 bases that match TRBD1. V shed 4 bases, J shed 2 bases, and the junction held 7 bases outside the gene matches. Germline assignment: CDR1 LNHDA and CDR2 SQIVND (reference sequence). The CDR3 is 15 residues long. The CDR3, as DNA: TGTGCCAGTAGTAACGGACAGGTAATTAACACTGAAGCTTTCTTT. This codes for CASSNGQVINTEAFF.

The chain joins TRBV28 to TRBJ1-1; D gene ambiguous. V was trimmed by 6 bases and J by 0 bases, leaving 11 bases between them. This CDR3 has 14 amino acids. From germline, CDR1 is MDHEN and CDR2 SYDVKM. CDR3 in amino acids: CASREGTVNTEAFF. The CDR3 DNA reads as TGTGCCAGCAGAGAGGGCACGGTGAACACTGAAGCTTTCTTT.

The V gene is TRBV6-6, the J gene TRBJ1-4; D not resolved. Trimming pared 2 bases from V and 1 base from J, leaving 8 bases between. Germline assignment: CDR1 MNHNY and CDR2 SVGAGI (reference sequence). The CDR3 is made up of 15 amino acids. The CDR3 region has the DNA TGTGCCAGCAGTTACGAGGGCGGAACTAATGAAAAACTGTTTTTT. Amino acids: CASSYEGGTNEKLFF.

The chain links TRBV11-2 to TRBJ2-7; no definite D call. Per the germline V gene, CDR1 is SGHAT and CDR2 is FQNNGV. CDR3 length equals 12 residues. Trimming removed 2 bases at V and 9 bases at J, with 11 bases between. CDR3: CASSLSYTAQYF. CDR3 DNA sequence: TGTGCCAGCAGCTTAAGTTACACAGCGCAGTACTTC. The full variable domain, in which reference TRBV11-2 and TRBJ2-7 provide the parts outside the CDR3, is EAGVAQSPRYKIIEKRQSVAFWCNPISGHATLYWYQQILGQGPKLLIQFQNNGVVDDSQLPKDRFSAERLKGVDSTLKIQPAKLEDSAVYLCASSLSYTAQYFGPGTRLTVT.

In this sample, this clone turned up once. The chain carries TRBV7-8 and TRBJ2-7; D unresolved. The CDR3 sequence is 12 residues long. Trimming stripped 5 bases from V and 7 bases from J, with 12 bases between. Per germline, CDR1 SGHVS and CDR2 FQNEAQ. CDR3 nucleotide sequence: TGTGCCAGCAGCCCCGAGACTCTAGAGCAGTACTTC. Its translation: CASSPETLEQYF.

This chain connects TRBV6-6 to TRBJ1-6; D remains unclear. The V gene's germline CDR1 is MNHNY and CDR2 SVGAGI (reference sequence). V lost 6 bases and J 14 bases, leaving 17 bases between the germline ends. This CDR3 spans 13 amino acids. This CDR3 reads CASRETDRLALHF. CDR3 DNA sequence: TGTGCCAGCAGAGAGACTGACCGGCTCGCCCTCCACTTT.